Listed below are T cell receptor beta chains from one sample, sequenced in a study of cytomegalovirus exposure and HLA in healthy donors. Profiling relied on immunoSEQ multiplex PCR, and the TCRdb table lists in-frame clones only, not all of them. The repertoire holds roughly 120,000 clones, with roughly 76% as singletons. Input material: PBMCs. These receptors all come from a man aged 45 to 65 in good health and CMV-seropositive. Each CDR3 is given with its conserved first and last residue. The D gene is left open where the match is weak. The size entry is marked missing in some rows and otherwise reads once, few, many or a size class.

V gene: TRBV28
clone size: .
D gene: .
J gene: TRBJ2-7
CDR3 DNA: TGTGCCAGCAGTTTACTCCGGGACTCATCCTACGAGCAGTACTTC
CDR3 protein: CASSLLRDSSYEQYF

V gene: TRBV2
clone size: .
D gene: .
J gene: TRBJ2-1
CDR3 DNA: TGTGCCAGCAGTGAAAAGGGAGGGGGCAATGAGCAGTTCTTC
CDR3 protein: CASSEKGGGNEQFF

V gene: TRBV4-3
clone size: .
D gene: TRBD1
J gene: TRBJ1-2
CDR3 DNA: TGCGCCAGCAGCCAAGAGCCGGGACAGGGAACTGGAGGCTACACCTTC
CDR3 protein: CASSQEPGQGTGGYTF

V gene: TRBV27
clone size: once
D gene: TRBD2
J gene: TRBJ2-7
CDR3 DNA: TGTGCCAGCAGGACTAGCGGGAGAAGGGCGTACGAGCAGTACTTC
CDR3 protein: CASRTSGRRAYEQYF

V gene: TRBV5-1
clone size: .
D gene: TRBD2
J gene: TRBJ2-2
CDR3 DNA: TGCGCCAGCAGCTTGTCGGGACTAGCGCCGTCCGGGGAGCTGTTTTTT
CDR3 protein: CASSLSGLAPSGELFF

V gene: TRBV6-1
clone size: .
D gene: TRBD1
J gene: TRBJ1-2
CDR3 DNA: TGTGCCAGCAGCCGGGACAGATCTAACTATGGCTACACCTTC
CDR3 protein: CASSRDRSNYGYTF

V gene: TRBV5-4
clone size: .
D gene: TRBD2
J gene: TRBJ2-2
CDR3 DNA: TGTGCCAGCGCGCGGACTAGCATTAAATTGGGCACCGGGGAGCTGTTTTTT
CDR3 protein: CASARTSIKLGTGELFF

V gene: TRBV11-3
clone size: .
D gene: .
J gene: TRBJ1-1
CDR3 DNA: TGTGCCAGCAGCTTAGATTTCAGTGAAGCTTTCTTT
CDR3 protein: CASSLDFSEAFF

V gene: TRBV7-9
clone size: once
D gene: .
J gene: TRBJ2-1
CDR3 DNA: TGTGCCAGCAGCCGGGTGGGGCTTTGGGATGAGCAGTTCTTC
CDR3 protein: CASSRVGLWDEQFF

V gene: TRBV2
clone size: .
D gene: TRBD2
J gene: TRBJ2-5
CDR3 DNA: TGTGCCAGCAGTGAAGTTAGCGGGGCCCCAGGGACCCAGTACTTC
CDR3 protein: CASSEVSGAPGTQYF

V gene: TRBV7-2
clone size: few
D gene: .
J gene: TRBJ2-3
CDR3 DNA: TGTGCCAGCAGCTTCGCGGGTGGCACAGATACGCAGTATTTT
CDR3 protein: CASSFAGGTDTQYF

V gene: TRBV11-3
clone size: .
D gene: .
J gene: TRBJ1-2
CDR3 DNA: TGTGCCAGCAGCCCGACAGCTAACTATGGCTACACCTTC
CDR3 protein: CASSPTANYGYTF

V gene: TRBV15
clone size: .
D gene: .
J gene: TRBJ1-4
CDR3 DNA: TGTGCCACCAGCAGGGAGGCAACTAATGAAAAACTGTTTTTT
CDR3 protein: CATSREATNEKLFF

V gene: TRBV7-6
clone size: .
D gene: TRBD2
J gene: TRBJ2-5
CDR3 DNA: TGTGCCAGCAGCCCGACTAGCGGAAAAAGGGAGACCCAGTACTTC
CDR3 protein: CASSPTSGKRETQYF

V gene: TRBV7-9
clone size: medium-sized
D gene: TRBD1
J gene: TRBJ1-4
CDR3 DNA: TGTGCCAGCAGCCCCGGGACAGAGAATGAAAAACTGTTTTTT
CDR3 protein: CASSPGTENEKLFF

V gene: TRBV4-1
clone size: .
D gene: .
J gene: TRBJ2-1
CDR3 DNA: TGCGCCAGCAGCCAAGAGGGCTCGGGGAGGAGCAATGAGCAGTTCTTC
CDR3 protein: CASSQEGSGRSNEQFF

V gene: TRBV19
clone size: .
D gene: .
J gene: TRBJ2-1
CDR3 DNA: TGTGCCAGTAGTAATCAGGGGAAGGGCAATGAGCAGTTCTTC
CDR3 protein: CASSNQGKGNEQFF

V gene: TRBV10-3
clone size: .
D gene: TRBD1
J gene: TRBJ2-1
CDR3 DNA: TGTGCCATCAGAGCCGGGACAGACTACAATGAGCAGTTCTTC
CDR3 protein: CAIRAGTDYNEQFF

V gene: TRBV6-4
clone size: few
D gene: .
J gene: TRBJ2-7
CDR3 DNA: TGTGCCAGCAGTGACTCGACAGGTAATAAAGCCTACGAGCAGTACTTC
CDR3 protein: CASSDSTGNKAYEQYF

V gene: TRBV10-2
clone size: .
D gene: .
J gene: TRBJ1-2
CDR3 DNA: TGCGCCAGCAACTCCGGGGAGGGTAGGCTTGATGGCTACACCTTC
CDR3 protein: CASNSGEGRLDGYTF

V gene: TRBV21-1
clone size: .
D gene: .
J gene: TRBJ1-5
CDR3 DNA: TGTGCCAGCAGCATTAATCGGCATTTT
CDR3 protein: CASSINRHF

V gene: TRBV15
clone size: .
D gene: TRBD1
J gene: TRBJ2-5
CDR3 DNA: TGTGCCACCAGCAGAGTACCCAGAGGGGGCGGTTGGGAGACCCAGTACTTC
CDR3 protein: CATSRVPRGGGWETQYF

V gene: TRBV7-9
clone size: .
D gene: .
J gene: TRBJ1-1
CDR3 DNA: TGTGCCAGCAGCTTAAATGACTTTGGAACAACTGAAGCTTTCTTT
CDR3 protein: CASSLNDFGTTEAFF

V gene: TRBV10-3
clone size: .
D gene: .
J gene: TRBJ2-5
CDR3 DNA: TGTGCCATCAGTGCCCGGGAGCAAGAGACCCAGTACTTC
CDR3 protein: CAISAREQETQYF

V gene: TRBV7-9
clone size: .
D gene: .
J gene: TRBJ1-2
CDR3 DNA: TGTGCCAGCAGCTTAGTTGAAGGCAGGGCAAATGGCTACACCTTC
CDR3 protein: CASSLVEGRANGYTF

V gene: TRBV29-1
clone size: once
D gene: TRBD1
J gene: TRBJ1-2
CDR3 DNA: TGCAGCACTAGACAGGGGAACTATGGCTACACCTTC
CDR3 protein: CSTRQGNYGYTF

V gene: TRBV11-1
clone size: once
D gene: TRBD1
J gene: TRBJ1-5
CDR3 DNA: TGTGCCAGCAGCTTACTGACAGGGGCCGCGGGTCAGCCCCAGCATTTT
CDR3 protein: CASSLLTGAAGQPQHF

V gene: TRBV5-1
clone size: .
D gene: TRBD2
J gene: TRBJ2-1
CDR3 DNA: TGCGCCAGCAGCTGGGGAACTAGCGGGGGCTACAATGAGCAGTTCTTC
CDR3 protein: CASSWGTSGGYNEQFF

V gene: TRBV29-1
clone size: .
D gene: .
J gene: TRBJ2-4
CDR3 DNA: TGCAGCGCATCCGGGACTCCATCCCTAGCCAAAAACATTCAGTACTTC
CDR3 protein: CSASGTPSLAKNIQYF

V gene: TRBV28
clone size: .
D gene: .
J gene: TRBJ1-1
CDR3 DNA: TGTGCCAGCAGTTTAGCTGGGGGCGGGTCGTATACTGAAGCTTTCTTT
CDR3 protein: CASSLAGGGSYTEAFF

V gene: TRBV28
clone size: .
D gene: .
J gene: TRBJ1-4
CDR3 DNA: TGTGCCAGCAGTTCTGCGACAACAACTAATGAAAAACTGTTTTTT
CDR3 protein: CASSSATTTNEKLFF

V gene: TRBV13
clone size: .
D gene: TRBD1
J gene: TRBJ2-7
CDR3 DNA: TGTGCCAGCAGCCCCACAGACAGGGTTTACGAGCAGTACTTC
CDR3 protein: CASSPTDRVYEQYF

V gene: TRBV5-8
clone size: .
D gene: .
J gene: TRBJ1-5
CDR3 DNA: TGTGCCAGCAGCACAGGGTTGACCTTTAGCAATCAGCCCCAGCATTTT
CDR3 protein: CASSTGLTFSNQPQHF

V gene: TRBV7-6
clone size: .
D gene: .
J gene: TRBJ1-1
CDR3 DNA: TGTGCCAGCATCCCGAGAGAGTCAGGGAACACTGAAGCTTTCTTT
CDR3 protein: CASIPRESGNTEAFF

V gene: TRBV27
clone size: once
D gene: .
J gene: TRBJ2-7
CDR3 DNA: TGTGCCAGCAGTCCAAACCTCGGTCGGGACACCTCCTACGAGCAGTACTTC
CDR3 protein: CASSPNLGRDTSYEQYF

V gene: TRBV29-1
clone size: .
D gene: .
J gene: TRBJ2-1
CDR3 DNA: TGCAGCGTTGGGTCAGGGTACTACAATGAGCAGTTCTTC
CDR3 protein: CSVGSGYYNEQFF

V gene: TRBV9
clone size: .
D gene: TRBD1
J gene: TRBJ1-3
CDR3 DNA: TGTGCCAGCAGCGGGACAGGGGCCGCAGGAAACACCATATATTTT
CDR3 protein: CASSGTGAAGNTIYF

V gene: TRBV29-1
clone size: .
D gene: TRBD1
J gene: TRBJ2-6
CDR3 DNA: TGCAGCCCCCGGGACAGCAACTCTGGGGCCAACGTCCTGACTTTC
CDR3 protein: CSPRDSNSGANVLTF

V gene: TRBV6-6
clone size: .
D gene: .
J gene: TRBJ2-3
CDR3 DNA: TGTGCCAGCAGTTACTCGGGGGGGGCAGGGGATACGCAGTATTTT
CDR3 protein: CASSYSGGAGDTQYF

V gene: TRBV4-1
clone size: .
D gene: .
J gene: TRBJ1-1
CDR3 DNA: TGCGCCAGCAGCCAAGGGACACCGAACACTGAAGCTTTCTTT
CDR3 protein: CASSQGTPNTEAFF

V gene: TRBV21-1
clone size: few
D gene: .
J gene: TRBJ2-7
CDR3 DNA: TGTGCCAGCACTCGACTCGGGGGGATTTCCGAGCAGTACTTC
CDR3 protein: CASTRLGGISEQYF

V gene: TRBV6-4
clone size: .
D gene: .
J gene: TRBJ1-4
CDR3 DNA: TGTGCCAGTGGGGGGAGGGGATCGGGGGCAACTAATGAAAAACTGTTTTTT
CDR3 protein: CASGGRGSGATNEKLFF

V gene: TRBV5-1
clone size: .
D gene: TRBD2
J gene: TRBJ2-2
CDR3 DNA: TGCGCCAGCAGCTTCACTAGCGGGAGGGCCTACGCCGGGGAGCTGTTTTTT
CDR3 protein: CASSFTSGRAYAGELFF

V gene: TRBV9
clone size: .
D gene: TRBD2
J gene: TRBJ2-7
CDR3 DNA: TGTGCCAGCAGCGCCACAACCGAGGGAGGGCCCGAGCAGTACTTC
CDR3 protein: CASSATTEGGPEQYF

V gene: TRBV7-8
clone size: few
D gene: .
J gene: TRBJ2-1
CDR3 DNA: TGTGCCAGCTCCCGGATACGGGGCTACAATGAGCAGTTCTTC
CDR3 protein: CASSRIRGYNEQFF

V gene: TRBV7-9
clone size: .
D gene: .
J gene: TRBJ1-1
CDR3 DNA: TGTGCCAGCAGCTTAGTGGGGCCAGGGGTCACTGAAGCTTTCTTT
CDR3 protein: CASSLVGPGVTEAFF

V gene: TRBV21-1
clone size: few
D gene: .
J gene: TRBJ1-6
CDR3 DNA: TGTGCCAGCAGCAAAAAAGGGACAGGACGGATTTCACCCCTCCACTTT
CDR3 protein: CASSKKGTGRISPLHF

V gene: TRBV7-8
clone size: .
D gene: TRBD2
J gene: TRBJ2-3
CDR3 DNA: TGTGCCAGCAGCTTAGATCCGAACGGGGGGATTACGGATACGCAGTATTTT
CDR3 protein: CASSLDPNGGITDTQYF

V gene: TRBV7-9
clone size: .
D gene: TRBD1
J gene: TRBJ2-7
CDR3 DNA: TGTGCCAGCAGCTCGGACAGGCTTGAGCAGTACTTC
CDR3 protein: CASSSDRLEQYF

V gene: TRBV4-3
clone size: .
D gene: .
J gene: TRBJ1-4
CDR3 DNA: TGCGCCAGCAGCCAAGAGGGACTTTTGAACGAAAAACTGTTTTTT
CDR3 protein: CASSQEGLLNEKLFF